The sequence of this TCR beta chain was determined in a study of T cell responses to AZD1222 COVID-19 vaccine. The data were produced by immunoSEQ multiplex PCR, yet TCRdb's version contains in-frame clones alone and is incomplete. The sample has tens of thousands of clones; around 90% are singletons. Note on this clone: Its antigen is unidentified.

Some second doses came at about 4 weeks and others at about 12 weeks; these were pooled. V lost 0 bases, J lost 3 bases, and 12 bases lay in between. The CDR3 totals 15 residues. From germline, CDR1 is MNHEY and CDR2 SVGAGI. Overall study results and limits: Regions left unmutated in variants are reportedly the target of nearly half of spike-specific TCRs. CD4 TCRs covered the whole spike, strongest at regions 160-218 and 743-854. Spike-specific TCR breadth and depth both grew after two AZD1222 doses.

The source material was peripheral blood, sampled 28 days after the second AZD1222 dose. The chain combines TRBV6-5 with TRBJ2-7; no clear D. This sequence originates from an adult who received the AZD1222 COVID-19 vaccine. The CDR3: CASSYSGSTLYEQYF. The DNA of the CDR3 is TGTGCCAGCAGTTACTCGGGCAGTACTCTCTACGAGCAGTACTTC.